The rows below give T cell receptor beta chains drawn from one sample of a study of T cell responses to AZD1222 COVID-19 vaccine. Profiling relied on immunoSEQ multiplex PCR, and the TCRdb table lists in-frame clones only, not all of them. The sample consists of 30,000 to 40,000 clones, approximately 88% of them appearing once. Sequenced material: peripheral blood, taken 28 days after the second AZD1222 dose. The source is an adult who received the AZD1222 COVID-19 vaccine. CDR3s include the opening cysteine and the closing phenylalanine or tryptophan. A D gene is named only where the DNA matches it firmly. Size is stated for part of the rows, as once, few or many counts, or as a class when the clone is expanded.

J gene	V gene	clone size	D gene	CDR3 protein	CDR3 DNA
TRBJ1-1	TRBV3-1/TRBV3-2	.	.	CASSPLVANTEAFF	TGTGCCAGCAGCCCTCTTGTAGCGAACACTGAAGCTTTCTTT
TRBJ1-1	TRBV9	.	.	CASSVVGGPTEAFF	TGTGCCAGCAGCGTAGTGGGAGGGCCCACTGAAGCTTTCTTT
TRBJ1-1	TRBV7-3	.	TRBD1	CASSLQGANTEAFF	TGTGCCAGCAGCCTACAGGGGGCAAACACTGAAGCTTTCTTT
TRBJ1-5	TRBV6-2/TRBV6-3	.	.	CASSYSGQDKNNQPQHF	TGTGCCAGCAGTTATTCTGGCCAAGACAAAAACAATCAGCCCCAGCATTTT
TRBJ1-2	TRBV11-2	.	.	CASSAVKDRYGYTF	TGTGCCAGCAGCGCCGTAAAGGACAGATATGGCTACACCTTC
TRBJ1-2	TRBV4-2	.	.	CASSQDREVLTF	TGTGCCAGCAGCCAAGATCGGGAGGTCCTCACCTTC
TRBJ1-1	TRBV7-9	once	.	CASSFRTTEAFF	TGTGCCAGCAGCTTTCGAACCACTGAAGCTTTCTTT
TRBJ1-5	TRBV30	.	.	CAWSAMDDQPQHF	TGTGCCTGGAGTGCGATGGACGACCAGCCCCAGCATTTT
TRBJ1-1	TRBV14	.	.	CASSQANRNTEAFF	TGTGCCAGCAGCCAGGCGAATCGGAACACTGAAGCTTTCTTT
TRBJ2-7	TRBV7-3	.	TRBD1	CASSPAGQGFEQYF	TGTGCCAGCAGCCCCGCGGGACAGGGATTCGAGCAGTACTTC
TRBJ2-4	TRBV18	.	TRBD1	CASSPGQGLNIQYF	TGTGCCAGCTCCCCCGGACAGGGGTTAAACATTCAGTACTTC
TRBJ1-4	TRBV6-5	.	.	CASSYVGVGKLFF	TGTGCCAGCAGTTACGTAGGAGTTGGAAAACTGTTTTTT
TRBJ1-1	TRBV5-1	.	TRBD1	CASSPGQGTEAFF	TGCGCCAGCAGCCCGGGACAGGGGACTGAAGCTTTCTTT
TRBJ1-1	TRBV5-4	.	TRBD1	CASSYRTGSNTEAFF	TGTGCCAGCAGCTACAGGACAGGGAGTAACACTGAAGCTTTCTTT
TRBJ1-2	TRBV25-1	.	.	CARTYQQGSANYGYTF	TGTGCCAGGACGTACCAACAGGGTTCAGCTAACTATGGCTACACCTTC
TRBJ2-7	TRBV5-1	few	.	CASSPKEGTPYEQYF	TGCGCCAGCAGCCCAAAAGAGGGAACCCCCTACGAGCAGTACTTC
TRBJ2-7	TRBV7-2	.	TRBD2	CASSPRGGGPSAGYEQYF	TGTGCCAGCAGCCCCCGGGGCGGGGGGCCCTCCGCGGGCTACGAGCAGTACTTC
TRBJ2-2	TRBV28	.	.	CASSAPGVGGNTGELFF	TGTGCCAGCAGCGCACCAGGGGTGGGAGGGAACACCGGGGAGCTGTTTTTT
TRBJ2-7	TRBV7-2	.	.	CASSLDNGGSPYEQYF	TGTGCCAGCAGCTTAGATAACGGGGGATCCCCCTACGAGCAGTACTTC
TRBJ1-5	TRBV28	.	TRBD1	CASSPRTGPNQPQHF	TGTGCCAGCAGCCCCAGGACAGGGCCGAATCAGCCCCAGCATTTT